This T cell receptor beta chain was sequenced during a study of blood T cell repertoires in COVID-19. Whole-study context: From the United States, Italy and Spain came samples of acute and convalescent COVID-19. PBMCs, B-cell-depleted T cells, or T cells were the source of the cDNA or gDNA that made up the material.

Per the study methods: Estimation of nucleated cell counts relied on the amplification of reference gene primers. The data were produced by immunoSEQ multiplex PCR, yet TCRdb's version contains in-frame clones alone and is incomplete. That table supplies the V and J calls and clone size; D and trimming were determined from the DNA. The sample includes 200,000 or so clones, over 80% of them seen just once. Deletions cut 5 bases from V and 4 bases from J, with 19 bases between. The CDR3 consists of 16 residues. Germline assignment: CDR1 LNHNV and CDR2 YYDKDF (reference sequence). This clone appeared a single time.

Sequencing was performed on peripheral blood. The chain has TRBV15 and TRBJ2-3; D might be TRBD2 (6 bases). This sequence was found in a woman aged 40 to 55 with acute or convalescent COVID-19. DNA of the CDR3: TGTGCCACCAGCGAGGAGGGCAGAATTCGGGCAGATACGCAGTATTTT. Residues: CATSEEGRIRADTQYF.